The TCR beta chain under discussion was sequenced for a study of cytomegalovirus exposure and HLA in healthy donors. As concerns this clone: Its antigen is undetermined.

Points from the study as a whole: A later analysis appeared to link common viral pathogens to several of the most significant clusters.

The PCR had 60 Vbeta and 13 Jbeta primers. Only in-frame clones appear in the TCRdb table, and some are missing; sequencing was by immunoSEQ multiplex PCR. The sample has about 170,000 clones; approximately 80% are singletons. The germline CDR1 and CDR2 sequences are KGHSH and LQKENI. The CDR3 runs 15 residues. The germline V and J ends were trimmed by 6 bases and 0 bases, with 13 bases remaining between them. This receptor was taken from a boy aged 2 to 10 in good health and CMV-seronegative. The J gene is TRBJ2-3, the V gene TRBV18; TRBD1 is a possible D gene (5 bases). Sequenced sample: PBMCs. CDR3 nucleotide sequence: TGTGCCAGCTCCCTGGGGCTCACTAGCACAGATACGCAGTATTTT. Translated: CASSLGLTSTDTQYF.